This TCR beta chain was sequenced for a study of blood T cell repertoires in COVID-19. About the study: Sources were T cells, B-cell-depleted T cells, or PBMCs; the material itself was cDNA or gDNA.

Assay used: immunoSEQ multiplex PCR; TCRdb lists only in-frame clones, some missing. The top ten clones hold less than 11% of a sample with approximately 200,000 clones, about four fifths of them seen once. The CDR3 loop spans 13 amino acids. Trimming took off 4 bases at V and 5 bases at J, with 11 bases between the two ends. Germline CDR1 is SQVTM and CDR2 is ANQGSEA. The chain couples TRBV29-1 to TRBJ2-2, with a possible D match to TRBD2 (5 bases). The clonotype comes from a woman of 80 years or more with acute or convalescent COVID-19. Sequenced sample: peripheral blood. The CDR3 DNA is TGCAGCGTTGGAGCGGATCGGACCGGGGAGCTGTTTTTT. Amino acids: CSVGADRTGELFF.